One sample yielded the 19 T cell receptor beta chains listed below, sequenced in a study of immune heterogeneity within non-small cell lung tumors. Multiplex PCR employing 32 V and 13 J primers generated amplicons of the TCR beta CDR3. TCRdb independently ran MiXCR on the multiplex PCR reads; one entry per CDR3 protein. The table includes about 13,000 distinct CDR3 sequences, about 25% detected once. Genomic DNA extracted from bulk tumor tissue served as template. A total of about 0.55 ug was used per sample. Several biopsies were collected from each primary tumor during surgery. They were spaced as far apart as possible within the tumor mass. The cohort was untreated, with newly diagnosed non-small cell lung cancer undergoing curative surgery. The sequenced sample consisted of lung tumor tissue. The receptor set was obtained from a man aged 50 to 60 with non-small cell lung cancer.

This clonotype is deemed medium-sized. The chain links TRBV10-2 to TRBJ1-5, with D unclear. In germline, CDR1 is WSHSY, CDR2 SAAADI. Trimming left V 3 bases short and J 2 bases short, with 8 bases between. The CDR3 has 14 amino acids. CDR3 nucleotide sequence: TGCGCCAGCAGTGAATTAGAGCGCAATCAGCCCCAGCATTTT. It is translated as CASSELERNQPQHF.

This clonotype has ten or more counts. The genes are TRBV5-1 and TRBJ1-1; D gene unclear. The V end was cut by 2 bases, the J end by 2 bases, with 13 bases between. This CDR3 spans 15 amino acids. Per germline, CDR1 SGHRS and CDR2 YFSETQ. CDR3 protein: CASSLNLRLNTEAFF. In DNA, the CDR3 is TGCGCCAGCAGCTTAAACTTGAGACTTAACACTGAAGCTTTCTTT.

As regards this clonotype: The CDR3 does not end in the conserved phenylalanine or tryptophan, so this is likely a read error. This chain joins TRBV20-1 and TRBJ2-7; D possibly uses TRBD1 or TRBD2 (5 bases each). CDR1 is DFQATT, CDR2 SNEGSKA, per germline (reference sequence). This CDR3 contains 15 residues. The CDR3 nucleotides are TGCACTGCTGGCGACGGGACCAGACACCGCCGCGACCAGTACATC. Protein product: CTAGDGTRHRRDQYI.

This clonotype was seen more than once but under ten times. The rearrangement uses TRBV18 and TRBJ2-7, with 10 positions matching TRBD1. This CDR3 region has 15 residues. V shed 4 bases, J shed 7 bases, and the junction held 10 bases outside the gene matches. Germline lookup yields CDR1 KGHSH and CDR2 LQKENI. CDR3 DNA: TGTGCCAGCTCACTATCGGGACAGGGGTATTCTGAGCAGTACTTC. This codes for CASSLSGQGYSEQYF.

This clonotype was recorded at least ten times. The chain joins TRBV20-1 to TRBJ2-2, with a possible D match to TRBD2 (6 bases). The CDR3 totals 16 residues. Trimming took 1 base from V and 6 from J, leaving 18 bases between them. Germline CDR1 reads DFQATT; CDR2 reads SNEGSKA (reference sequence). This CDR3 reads CSARAAGLGDAGELFF. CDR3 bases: TGCAGTGCTAGAGCGGCGGGGCTCGGAGACGCCGGGGAGCTGTTTTTT.

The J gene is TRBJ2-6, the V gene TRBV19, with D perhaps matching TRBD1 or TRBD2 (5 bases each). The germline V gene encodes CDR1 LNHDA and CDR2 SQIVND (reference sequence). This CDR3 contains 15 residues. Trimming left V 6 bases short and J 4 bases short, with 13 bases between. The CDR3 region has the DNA TGTGCCAGTAGCCCAACGGGGCCCGGGGCCAACGTCCTGACTTTC. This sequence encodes CASSPTGPGANVLTF. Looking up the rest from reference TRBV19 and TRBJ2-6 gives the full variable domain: DGGITQSPKYLFRKEGQNVTLSCEQNLNHDAMYWYRQDPGQGLRLIYYSQIVNDFQKGDIAEGYSVSREKKESFPLTVTSAQKNPTAFYLCASSPTGPGANVLTFGAGSRLTVL.

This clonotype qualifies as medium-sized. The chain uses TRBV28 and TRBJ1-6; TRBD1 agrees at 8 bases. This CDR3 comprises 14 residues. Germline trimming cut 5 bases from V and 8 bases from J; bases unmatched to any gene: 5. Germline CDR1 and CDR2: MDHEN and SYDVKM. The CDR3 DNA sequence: TGTGCCAGCAGTGAAGGACAGGGTTATTCACCCCTCCACTTT. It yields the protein CASSEGQGYSPLHF.

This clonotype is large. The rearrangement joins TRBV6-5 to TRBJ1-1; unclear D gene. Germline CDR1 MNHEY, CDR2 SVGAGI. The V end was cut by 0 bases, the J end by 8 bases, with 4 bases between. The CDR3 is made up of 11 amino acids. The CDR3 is CASSYSGEAFF. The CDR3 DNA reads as TGTGCCAGCAGTTACTCCGGGGAAGCTTTCTTT.

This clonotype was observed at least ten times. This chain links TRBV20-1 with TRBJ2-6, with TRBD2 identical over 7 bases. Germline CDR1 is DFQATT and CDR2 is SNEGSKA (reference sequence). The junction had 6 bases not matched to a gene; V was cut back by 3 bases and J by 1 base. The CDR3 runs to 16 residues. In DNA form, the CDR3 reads TGCAGTGCTAGGGGGGGGGTCATTTCTGGGGCCAACGTCCTGACTTTC. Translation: CSARGGVISGANVLTF.

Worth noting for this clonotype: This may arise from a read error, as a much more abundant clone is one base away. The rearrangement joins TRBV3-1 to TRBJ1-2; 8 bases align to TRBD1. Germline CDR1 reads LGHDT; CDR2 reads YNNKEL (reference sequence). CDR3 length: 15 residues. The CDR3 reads CASIQVPGGVRGYTF. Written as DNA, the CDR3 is TGTGCCAGCATCCAAGTTCCAGGGGGCGTACGTGGCTACACCTTC. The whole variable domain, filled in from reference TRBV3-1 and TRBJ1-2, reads DTAVSQTPKYLVTQMGNDKSIKCEQNLGHDTMYWYKQDSKKFLKIMFSYNNKELIINETVPNRFSPKSPDKAHLNLHINSLELGDSAVYFCASIQVPGGVRGYTFGSGTRLTVV.

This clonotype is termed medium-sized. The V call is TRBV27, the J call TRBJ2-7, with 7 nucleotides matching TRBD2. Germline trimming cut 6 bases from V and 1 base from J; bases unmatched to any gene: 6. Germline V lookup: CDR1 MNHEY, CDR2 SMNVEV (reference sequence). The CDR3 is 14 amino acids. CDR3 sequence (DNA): TGTGCCAGCAGACGCGGGAGTTGGTCCTACGAGCAGTACTTC. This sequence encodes CASRRGSWSYEQYF.

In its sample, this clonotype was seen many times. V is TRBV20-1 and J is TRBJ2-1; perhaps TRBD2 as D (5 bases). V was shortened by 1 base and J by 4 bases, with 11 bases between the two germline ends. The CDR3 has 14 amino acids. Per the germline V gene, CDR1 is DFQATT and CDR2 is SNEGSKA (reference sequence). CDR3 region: CSARGLAEYNEQFF. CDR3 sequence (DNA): TGCAGTGCTAGAGGGCTAGCTGAATACAATGAGCAGTTCTTC.

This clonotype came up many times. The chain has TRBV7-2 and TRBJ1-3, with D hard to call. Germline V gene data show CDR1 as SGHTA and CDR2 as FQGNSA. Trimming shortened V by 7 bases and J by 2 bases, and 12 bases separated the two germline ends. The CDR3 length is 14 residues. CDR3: CASTSQRAGNTIYF. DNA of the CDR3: TGTGCCAGCACCTCACAGAGGGCTGGAAACACCATATATTTT.

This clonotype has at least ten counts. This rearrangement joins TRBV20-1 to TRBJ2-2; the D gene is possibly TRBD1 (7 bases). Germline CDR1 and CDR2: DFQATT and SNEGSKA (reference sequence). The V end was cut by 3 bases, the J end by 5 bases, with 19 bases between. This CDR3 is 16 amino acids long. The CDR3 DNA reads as TGCAGTGCTAGGTGGGAGGAGGGGGCTTTTACCGGGGAGCTGTTTTTT. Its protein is CSARWEEGAFTGELFF.

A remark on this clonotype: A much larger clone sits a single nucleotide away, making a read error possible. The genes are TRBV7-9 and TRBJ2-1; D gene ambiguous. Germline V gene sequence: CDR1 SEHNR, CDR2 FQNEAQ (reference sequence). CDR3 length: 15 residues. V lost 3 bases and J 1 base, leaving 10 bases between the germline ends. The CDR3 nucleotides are TGTGCCAGCAGCTTGAGCCGGAGTTCCTACAATGAGCAGTTCTTC. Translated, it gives CASSLSRSSYNEQFF.

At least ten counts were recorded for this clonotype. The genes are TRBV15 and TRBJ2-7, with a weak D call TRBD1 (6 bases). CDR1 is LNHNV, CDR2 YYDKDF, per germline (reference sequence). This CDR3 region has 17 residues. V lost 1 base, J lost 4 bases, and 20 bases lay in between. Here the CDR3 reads CATSRVFPPTGGYEQYF. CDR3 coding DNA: TGTGCCACCAGCAGAGTCTTCCCCCCGACAGGCGGTTACGAGCAGTACTTC.

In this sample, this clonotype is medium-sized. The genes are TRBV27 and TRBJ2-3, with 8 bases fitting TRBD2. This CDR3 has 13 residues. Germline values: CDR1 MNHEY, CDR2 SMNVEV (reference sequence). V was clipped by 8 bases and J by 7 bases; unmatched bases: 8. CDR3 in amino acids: CASQRENGNTQYF. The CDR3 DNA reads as TGTGCCAGCCAGCGGGAGAATGGAAATACGCAGTATTTT.

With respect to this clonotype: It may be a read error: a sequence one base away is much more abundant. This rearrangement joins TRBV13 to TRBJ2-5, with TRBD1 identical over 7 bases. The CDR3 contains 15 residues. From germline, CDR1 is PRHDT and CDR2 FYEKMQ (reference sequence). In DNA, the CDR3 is TGTGCCAGCAGCTTATTTGGGACAGCAAAAGAGACCCACTACTTC. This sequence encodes CASSLFGTAKETHYF.

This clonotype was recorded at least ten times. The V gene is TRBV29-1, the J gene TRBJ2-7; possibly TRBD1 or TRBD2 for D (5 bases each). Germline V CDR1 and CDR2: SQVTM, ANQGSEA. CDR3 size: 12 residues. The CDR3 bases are TGCAGTACATATTGGGGGACCTACGAGCAGTACTTC. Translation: CSTYWGTYEQYF.